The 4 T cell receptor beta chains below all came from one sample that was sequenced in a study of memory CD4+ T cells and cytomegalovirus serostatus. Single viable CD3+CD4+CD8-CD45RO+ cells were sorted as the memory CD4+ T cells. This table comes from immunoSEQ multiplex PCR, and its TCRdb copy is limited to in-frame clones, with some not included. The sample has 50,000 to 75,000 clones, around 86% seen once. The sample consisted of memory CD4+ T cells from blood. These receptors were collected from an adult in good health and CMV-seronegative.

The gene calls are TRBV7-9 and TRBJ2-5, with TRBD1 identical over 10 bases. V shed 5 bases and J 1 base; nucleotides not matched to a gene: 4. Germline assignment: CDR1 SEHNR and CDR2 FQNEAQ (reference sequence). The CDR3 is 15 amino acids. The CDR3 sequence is CASSPWTGGQETQYF. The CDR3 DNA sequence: TGTGCCAGCAGCCCTTGGACAGGGGGCCAAGAGACCCAGTACTTC.

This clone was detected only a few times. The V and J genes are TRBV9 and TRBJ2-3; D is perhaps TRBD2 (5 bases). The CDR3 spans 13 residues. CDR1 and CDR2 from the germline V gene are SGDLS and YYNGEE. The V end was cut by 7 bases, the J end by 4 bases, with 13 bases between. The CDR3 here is CASGALAADTQYF. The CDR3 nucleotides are TGTGCCAGCGGAGCTCTAGCAGCAGATACGCAGTATTTT.

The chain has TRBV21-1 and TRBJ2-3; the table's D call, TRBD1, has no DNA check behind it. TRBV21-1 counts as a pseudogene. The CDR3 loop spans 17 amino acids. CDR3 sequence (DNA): TGTGCCAGCAGCACCCCCGAAGCGAAGGGGAAAGAGGATACGCAGTATTTT. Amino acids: CASSTPEAKGKEDTQYF.

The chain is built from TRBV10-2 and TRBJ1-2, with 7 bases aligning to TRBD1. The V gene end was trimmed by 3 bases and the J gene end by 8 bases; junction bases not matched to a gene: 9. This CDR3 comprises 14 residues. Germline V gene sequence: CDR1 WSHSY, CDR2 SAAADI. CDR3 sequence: CASSEGRGRRGYTF. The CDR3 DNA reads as TGCGCCAGCAGTGAAGGGAGGGGGCGCCGGGGCTACACCTTC.